These 10 T cell receptor beta chains share one sample of origin, sequenced in a study of CD8 T cells in ankylosing spondylitis. Findings and caveats of the study: A motif of fewer than ten highly homologous TCR beta variants was seen as apparently characteristic of ankylosing spondylitis blood.

MiXCR, applied by TCRdb to the 5' RACE reads, yields one record per CDR3 protein. The data show about 540,000 distinct CDR3 sequences, roughly 13% seen once. These receptors' antigens are unknown. Input material: blood, either unsorted or a sorted T cell fraction (not recorded which). These receptors came from a male donor with ankylosing spondylitis.

The chain links TRBV3-1 to TRBJ2-5; TRBD2 agrees at 7 bases. Per the germline V gene, CDR1 is LGHDT and CDR2 is YNNKEL (reference sequence). CDR3 length: 14 amino acids. With V trimmed by 4 bases and J by 3 bases, 5 bases remained unmatched. This CDR3 reads CASSPGRIEETQYF. The CDR3 DNA reads TGTGCCAGCAGCCCCGGGAGGATAGAAGAGACCCAGTACTTC.

This clonotype has just a few counts. The chain uses TRBV29-1 and TRBJ2-1, with TRBD2 matching over 8 bases. Germline CDR1 is SQVTM and CDR2 is ANQGSEA. The length of the CDR3 is 16 residues. V lost 3 bases and J lost 8; bases outside the gene matches: 15. Here the CDR3 DNA reads TGCAGCGTTGAGTTATTTGGCGGGAGGCCAGTAGATGAGCAGTTCTTC. It specifies CSVELFGGRPVDEQFF.

The sample holds many counts of this clonotype. V usage is TRBV5-1 and J usage is TRBJ1-2, with 7 bases aligning to TRBD1. Per germline, CDR1 SGHRS and CDR2 YFSETQ. Unmatched junction bases numbered 1, after V lost 2 bases and J lost 3 bases. The length of the CDR3 is 13 residues. The CDR3 is CASSLQGHYGYTF. The CDR3, as DNA: TGCGCCAGCAGCTTACAGGGGCACTATGGCTACACCTTC.

V and J are TRBV5-1 and TRBJ2-5; 7 bases are shared with TRBD1. V shed 2 bases and J 2 bases; nucleotides not matched to a gene: 3. CDR1 is SGHRS, CDR2 YFSETQ, per germline. This CDR3 spans 14 amino acids. The CDR3 DNA follows: TGCGCCAGCAGCTTTAGGGACAGACAAGAGACCCAGTACTTC. It translates to CASSFRDRQETQYF.

There are many counts of this clonotype. The chain recombines TRBV6-2 or TRBV6-3 with TRBJ2-2; D ambiguous. The V gene lost 6 bases and the J gene lost 10 bases, with 9 bases spanning the gap. In germline, CDR1 is MNHEY, CDR2 SVGEGT. The CDR3 covers 11 residues. The CDR3: CASRLLMELFF. The CDR3 DNA sequence: TGTGCCAGCAGACTACTCATGGAGCTGTTTTTT.

This clonotype was recorded a few times. The rearrangement links TRBV5-1 to TRBJ2-1, with a weak D call TRBD1 (5 bases). The CDR3 contains 15 residues. Germline V gene data show CDR1 as SGHRS and CDR2 as YFSETQ. V was trimmed by 3 bases and J by 9 bases, leaving 19 bases between them. The CDR3 DNA is TGCGCCAGCAGCTCGCGGCCCGATCCTAGGGGTGAGCAGTTCTTC. Translation gives CASSSRPDPRGEQFF. Combining the CDR3 with reference TRBV5-1 and TRBJ2-1 gives the whole variable domain KAGVTQTPRYLIKTRGQQVTLSCSPISGHRSVSWYQQTPGQGLQFLFEYFSETQRNKGNFPGRFSGRQFSNSRSEMNVSTLELGDSALYLCASSSRPDPRGEQFFGPGTRLTVL.

This sequence joins TRBV29-1 and TRBJ1-6; a weak D match, TRBD1 (6 bases). Trimming stripped 4 bases from V and 7 bases from J, with 11 bases between. CDR3 length equals 13 residues. Germline CDR1 reads SQVTM; CDR2 reads ANQGSEA. CDR3 DNA: TGCAGCGTTGGGACAGAGAGAAATTCACCCCTCCACTTT. Residues: CSVGTERNSPLHF.

This rearrangement joins TRBV30 to TRBJ1-2, with 10 bases that match TRBD1. V shed 3 bases and J 7 bases; nucleotides not matched to a gene: 8. Germline CDR1 is GTSNPN and CDR2 is SVGIG (reference sequence). The CDR3 extends over 14 amino acids. The CDR3: CAWSRGQGTSGYTF. CDR3 in DNA: TGTGCCTGGAGCCGGGGACAGGGGACGAGTGGCTACACCTTC.

This clonotype was counted only a few times. The rearrangement links TRBV20-1 to TRBJ2-1; TRBD2 is a possible D gene (6 bases). CDR1 is DFQATT, CDR2 SNEGSKA, per germline (reference sequence). The CDR3 has 13 residues. The V and J ends lost 7 bases and 5 bases respectively, with 15 bases between them. CDR3: CSGMRDAHNEQFF. The CDR3 nucleotides are TGCAGTGGCATGCGGGACGCACACAATGAGCAGTTCTTC.

This clonotype has just a few counts. This sequence joins TRBV20-1 and TRBJ2-1; 9 nucleotides match TRBD2. The CDR3 length is 13 residues. With V trimmed by 4 bases and J by 8 bases, 6 bases remained unmatched. Germline V lookup: CDR1 DFQATT, CDR2 SNEGSKA (reference sequence). The chain's CDR3 is CSATSGVLYEQFF. CDR3 DNA sequence: TGCAGTGCTACTAGCGGGGTATTGTATGAGCAGTTCTTC.